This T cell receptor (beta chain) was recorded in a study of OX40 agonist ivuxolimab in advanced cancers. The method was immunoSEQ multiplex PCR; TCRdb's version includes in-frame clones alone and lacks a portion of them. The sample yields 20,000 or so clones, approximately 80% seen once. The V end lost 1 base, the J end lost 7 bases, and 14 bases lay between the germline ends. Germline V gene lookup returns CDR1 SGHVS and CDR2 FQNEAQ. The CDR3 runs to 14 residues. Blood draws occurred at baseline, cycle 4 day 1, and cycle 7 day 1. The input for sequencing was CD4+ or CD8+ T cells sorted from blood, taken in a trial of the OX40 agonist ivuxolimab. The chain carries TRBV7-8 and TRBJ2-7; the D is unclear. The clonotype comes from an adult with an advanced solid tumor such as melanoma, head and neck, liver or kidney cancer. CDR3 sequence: CASSLGTPTEEQYF. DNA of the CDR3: TGTGCCAGCAGCTTAGGGACCCCGACGGAGGAGCAGTACTTC.